The clone carrying this TCR beta chain was counted only a few times. The data derive from a study of T cells in Graves' hyperthyroidism and ophthalmopathy. Across the whole study: Peripheral blood sampling occurred at initial diagnosis, before any treatment.

The study defined stable Graves' hyperthyroidism as no ophthalmopathy progression within 18 months. Aged 18 to 65, the patients had hyperthyroidism that was newly diagnosed and had lasted under 2 months. PBMCs came from 9 to 10 ml fresh peripheral blood. From germline, CDR1 is MNHNS and CDR2 SASEGT. The ends lost 5 bases at V and 0 bases at J; junction bases unmatched: 8. The CDR3 contains 16 residues. RNA transcripts yielded amplified TCR beta CDR3 regions. HTBI primers were the set used in a first-round RT-PCR of the TCR CDR3. Via MiXCR, TCRdb re-called the multiplex PCR reads, giving one row per CDR3 protein. The repertoire holds roughly 700,000 distinct CDR3 sequences, with 17% as singletons.

The sample consisted of blood. This clonotype was obtained from a middle-aged man with Graves' hyperthyroidism. The gene calls are TRBV6-1 and TRBJ2-7; 9 bases match TRBD2. The CDR3 nucleotides are TGTGCCAGCAGTCAGACTAGCGGATATAGCTCCTACGAGCAGTACTTC. It encodes CASSQTSGYSSYEQYF.